The T cell receptor (beta chain) under discussion was sequenced for a study of cytomegalovirus exposure and HLA in healthy donors (dated by TCRdb to about 2017). In the study overall: An earlier analysis of 587 of the donors reported over 250 Gb of sequence data and 117 million unique TCR beta sequences obtained from roughly 180 million T cells. An early release that covered 500 to 800 HLA-typed donors contained around 300 gigabases of sequencing data and tens of millions of unique TCR sequences. Of the approximately 400 genotyped donors, over 80% were placed in the genetic ancestry cluster associated with self-reported Caucasian donors. The study aimed to test whether signatures of past pathogen exposure could be identified by cataloging public T cell receptors. The study profiled the T cell repertoires of about 640 subjects by immunosequencing and related them to cytomegalovirus serostatus. Along with the roughly 670-subject first cohort, a separate validation cohort of roughly 110 different subjects was used. High-throughput TCR immunosequencing, statistical association of individual TCRs with disease status, and machine learning were combined to predict cytomegalovirus infection status. To study patterns of TCR occurrence, a later analysis re-analyzed previously published TCR beta repertoires from around 670 donors and added high-resolution HLA genotyping. The later analysis used no new phenotypic data to find candidate immune exposures, relying instead on TCR beta sequences and their occurrence across donors. An earlier analysis of about 620 of the donors applied high-throughput TCR beta sequencing to assess whether each TCR beta V gene segment acted as functional or pseudogenic. Alongside the repertoire data, information on donor age, sex, ethnicity and CMV serostatus was compiled. In a later genetic analysis, genome-wide SNP genotypes for about 65% of the 666 donors were used, and that subset was treated as a discovery cohort. All discovery cohort repertoires had been generated using a single sequencing platform. HLA typing covered class I and class II loci at four-digit resolution. The number of typed donors differed by locus: roughly 629-640 for A, B, C, DRB1 and DQB1; 522 for DQA1; approximately 600 for DPA1; and around 470 for DPB1. Because of strong linkage in the cohort, four or five DR-DQ haplotypes were treated as single units for association and clustering. On average, roughly 250,000 unique TCR beta nucleotide sequences were sequenced per donor among some 420 genotyped donors of the cohort, with roughly 18% of those sequences being non-productive. Results and caveats for the whole study, not just this receptor: This cohort had only TCR beta chains sequenced, and the lack of alpha or paired-chain data limited which features could be detected. The authors suggested that the approach could potentially be generalized to other disease states and immunological phenotypes. In an earlier analysis of 587 of the donors, most TCR beta V segments appeared in productive rearrangements about 87% or about 30% of the time, broadly matching IMGT annotations. The presence/absence analyses assumed that sequencing depth was roughly uniform across donors, and that assumption may not be true. Some IMGT-functional V segments, including TRBV6-2 and TRBV6-3, could not be told apart with the 87-base-pair reads, so those segments were excluded. A later genetic analysis associated a missense DCLRE1C variant with V-gene and J-gene trimming of TCR beta chains, and an independent cohort replicated the association. A later analysis found that TCR association rates varied across HLA loci, with DRB1 alleles showing the most associated TCRs and HLA-C alleles the fewest. Because some donors lacked HLA typing at each locus, the association tests relied only on the typed subset. A later analysis reported that several top co-occurrence clusters appeared linked to parvovirus B19, influenza, CMV and Epstein-Barr virus. The study listed 164 TCR beta chains as associated with cytomegalovirus. The only immune exposure information available for the cohort was CMV serostatus. The sequencing pipeline was judged likely to have produced a cluster of highly shared sequence variants as a technical artifact. Three of the identified cytomegalovirus-associated TCR beta chains were confirmed in vitro to be specific for cytomegalovirus antigens. When HLA alleles, especially DR and DQ, strongly co-occurred, TCR associations were difficult to assign to individual alleles. In a later analysis, most CMV-associated TCR beta chains were found to appear HLA-restricted, with HLA associations seemingly driven largely by CMV exposure. A later genetic analysis reported fewer N-insertions in productive TCRs among donors in an Asian-associated ancestry cluster than the roughly 700-donor mean. The earlier analysis of 587 of the donors excluded 15 to 20 rarely observed V segments, including chromosome 9 orphons, because counts were too low. Most TCR sequences were seen in very few donors, while some public TCRs were found in many individuals. At a false discovery rate of 0.05, a later analysis linked 15,000 to 20,000 TCR beta sequences to specific HLA alleles. Correlated functional status among segregating V segments might be attributable to linkage disequilibrium, but an unknown experimental factor could not be ruled out. In both the original and validation cohorts, the classifier was reported to diagnose cytomegalovirus status with high specificity and sensitivity. A further reported finding was that TCR beta sequences accurately predicted the HLA-A and HLA-B alleles for most subjects in the first cohort. Compared with equally common non-associated chains, HLA-associated TCR beta chains in a later analysis were more clonally expanded and had lower generation probabilities.

The cohort comprised 710 or so healthy bone marrow donors. At the time of sampling, every cohort member was nominally healthy, though immune exposures that went unrecorded were likely present. The donor was CMV seropositive and belonged to the group of some 290 seropositive cohort members. A peripheral blood sample was provided by each donor, and peripheral blood mononuclear cells were used for TCR beta sequencing. The Qiagen DNeasy Blood Extraction Kit was used to extract genomic DNA from the blood cell samples. Library preparation employed the immunoSEQ multiplex PCR assay. For the multiplex PCR, a mixture combining 60 forward primers for TCR Vbeta segments and 13 reverse primers for TCR Jbeta segments was used. Amplification of the CDR3 region of rearranged TCR beta genes was performed with a multiplex PCR assay on genomic DNA. On the Illumina HiSeq System, the amplified TCR beta libraries were sequenced as 87-base-pair reads. The authors' analysis ran thus. A later analysis counted about 82 million unique TCR beta chains across the 650 to 700 repertoires, and 9.5 million to 11 million of these chains were shared by at least two donors. Raw reads were error-corrected and collapsed into unique sequences by a nearest-neighbor algorithm in which closely related sequences were merged to remove PCR and sequencing errors. Alignment of CDR3 sequences to IMGT reference sequences was used to assign V, D and J gene segments. For a sequence to be retained, a match of at least six nucleotides to both a V gene segment and a J gene segment was required. A rearrangement counted as productive if the CDR3 had no stop codons and remained in frame with V and J, and every other rearrangement counted as non-productive. Following IMGT convention, CDR3 was defined as the stretch from the second conserved V-encoded cysteine to the conserved J-encoded phenylalanine. The earlier analysis of fewer than 750 of the donors excluded sequences that lacked an unambiguous match to a single V gene segment. In an earlier analysis of several hundred of the donors, a V segment was called functional when productive rearrangements were above 56.7%, and segregating when the standard deviation between donors exceeded 5%. To diagnose cytomegalovirus status from the catalog of TCR beta chain sequences, a statistical classification framework was built. In a later analysis, TCR nucleotide sequences were compared against IMGT/GENE-DB human TR gene sequences so that V and J genes could be assigned. Using the TCRdist pipeline, a later analysis assigned CDR3 sequences along with most-parsimonious VDJ recombination scenarios. A later analysis defined each TCR beta chain by its CDR3 amino acid sequence plus V-gene family, and excluded reads lacking a unique V-gene family. As a way to deal with suspected cross-contamination and a sequencing artifact, a later analysis dropped 450 to 600 nucleotide sequences that were highly shared and had low generation probability. A later analysis calculated a clonal expansion index for each public chain from normalized within-repertoire ranks of inferred template counts. Generation probabilities in a later analysis came from a VDJ recombination model fitted to out-of-frame rearrangements, and those results were checked against IGoR. In a later analysis, TCR-TCR, TCR-HLA and TCR-CMV co-occurrence was scored with hypergeometric tests, and a repertoire-size bias correction was applied to TCR pairs. False discovery rates were estimated in a later analysis by permuting HLA or CMV assignments 20 times. In a later analysis, co-occurring TCRs were grouped using DBSCAN, with TCRdist sequence similarity added in when clustering inside HLA-allele-positive subsets. Repertoires with fewer than 30,000 or more than 120,000 public chains were left out of co-occurrence clustering, as were about 5 repertoires with anomalous nucleotide sharing. What TCRdb holds here is the immuneACCESS table cut down to in-frame rearrangements. Part of the clones is not present; checked against another copy, under half of the missing clones reflect an unresolved V gene, and the others are unexplained. V, J and clone size reflect that table, while D and trimming were determined from the DNA. The sample table holds roughly 120,000 clones, of which around 68% were seen once. The ten biggest clones cover more than 9% of the sample.

Ends trimmed: V by 6 bases, J by 0 bases; bases unmatched to a gene: 8. The CDR3 goes from the cysteine to the phenylalanine over 16 residues. This entry keeps only the CDR3 DNA: 48 bases, framed from base 1. The germline V gene specifies SNHLY as CDR1 and FYNNEI as CDR2. For this clone: Its antigen target is currently unknown. No base quality values were provided; no much bigger clone lies one nucleotide off.

This receptor was taken from a woman in her forties or fifties in good health and CMV-seropositive. Rearrangement joined TRBV2 to TRBJ2-3, and 8 bases in between align with TRBD1. The sample comprised PBMCs. Here is the DNA: TGTGCCAGCAGCCTCGGGACAGGCTACAGCACAGATACGCAGTATTTT. This sequence encodes CASSLGTGYSTDTQYF. With the portions outside the CDR3 filled from the reference TRBV2 and TRBJ2-3 genes, the complete variable region becomes EPEVTQTPSHQVTQMGQEVILRCVPISNHLYFYWYRQILGQKVEFLVSFYNNEISEKSEIFDDQFSVERPDGSNFTLKIRSTKLEDSAMYFCASSLGTGYSTDTQYFGPGTRLTVL.